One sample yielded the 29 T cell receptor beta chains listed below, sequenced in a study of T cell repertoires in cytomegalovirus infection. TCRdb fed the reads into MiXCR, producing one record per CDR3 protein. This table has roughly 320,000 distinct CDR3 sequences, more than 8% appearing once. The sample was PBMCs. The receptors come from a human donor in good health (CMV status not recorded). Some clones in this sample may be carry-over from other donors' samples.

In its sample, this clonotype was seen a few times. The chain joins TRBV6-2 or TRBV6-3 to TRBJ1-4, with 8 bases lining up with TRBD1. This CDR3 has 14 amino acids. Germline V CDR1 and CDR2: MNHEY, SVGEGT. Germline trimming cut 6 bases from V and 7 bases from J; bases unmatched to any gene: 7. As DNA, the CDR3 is TGTGCCAGCAGCAACAGGGGGATCGGTGAAAAACTGTTTTTT. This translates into CASSNRGIGEKLFF.

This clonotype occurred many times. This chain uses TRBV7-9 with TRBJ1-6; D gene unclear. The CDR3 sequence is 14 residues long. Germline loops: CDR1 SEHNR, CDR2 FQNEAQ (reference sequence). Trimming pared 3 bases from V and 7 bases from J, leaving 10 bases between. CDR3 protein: CASSLSGDNSPLHF. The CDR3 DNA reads TGTGCCAGCAGCTTGTCAGGCGACAATTCACCCCTCCACTTT.

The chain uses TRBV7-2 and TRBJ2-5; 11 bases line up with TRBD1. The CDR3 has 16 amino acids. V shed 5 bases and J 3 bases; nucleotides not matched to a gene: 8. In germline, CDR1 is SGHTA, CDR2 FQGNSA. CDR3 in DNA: TGTGCCAGCAGCCCCCAGGGACAGGGGGGCAAAGAGACCCAGTACTTC. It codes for CASSPQGQGGKETQYF. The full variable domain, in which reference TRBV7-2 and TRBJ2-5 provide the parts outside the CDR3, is GAGVSQSPSNKVTEKGKDVELRCDPISGHTALYWYRQSLGQGLEFLIYFQGNSAPDKSGLPSDRFSAERTGGSVSTLTIQRTQQEDSAVYLCASSPQGQGGKETQYFGPGTRLLVL.

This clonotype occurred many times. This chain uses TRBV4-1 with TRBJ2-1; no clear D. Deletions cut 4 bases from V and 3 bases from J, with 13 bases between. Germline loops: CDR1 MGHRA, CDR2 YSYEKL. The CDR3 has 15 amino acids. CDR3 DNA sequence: TGCGCCAGCAGCCCCCGGGTGGCCCTCTACAATGAGCAGTTCTTC. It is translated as CASSPRVALYNEQFF.

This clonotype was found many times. The CDR3, as DNA: TGCAGCGTTGAATATAGGAGCGGCCCCCTCAATGAGCAGTTCTTC. It codes for CSVEYRSGPLNEQFF. V and J are TRBV29-1 and TRBJ2-1, with TRBD2 as a possible D gene (5 bases). Trimming cost V 2 bases and J 6 bases, with 17 bases left between them. The CDR3 consists of 15 residues. The germline V gene has CDR1 SQVTM and CDR2 ANQGSEA.

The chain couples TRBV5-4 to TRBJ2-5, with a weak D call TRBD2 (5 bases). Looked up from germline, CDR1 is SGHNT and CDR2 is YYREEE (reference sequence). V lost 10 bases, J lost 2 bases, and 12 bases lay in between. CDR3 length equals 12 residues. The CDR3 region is CADGSGQETQYF. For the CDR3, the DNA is TGTGCCGACGGATCGGGGCAAGAGACCCAGTACTTC.

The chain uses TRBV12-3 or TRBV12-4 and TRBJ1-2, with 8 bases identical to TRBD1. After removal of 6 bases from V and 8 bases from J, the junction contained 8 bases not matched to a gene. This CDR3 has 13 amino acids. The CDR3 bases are TGTGCCAGCAGGGTGGACAGGGTATACGGCTACACCTTC. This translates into CASRVDRVYGYTF.

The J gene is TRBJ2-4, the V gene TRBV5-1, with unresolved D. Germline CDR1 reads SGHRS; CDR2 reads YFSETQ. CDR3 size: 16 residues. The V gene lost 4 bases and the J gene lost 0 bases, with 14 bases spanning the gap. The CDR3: CASSPAGSVAKNIQYF. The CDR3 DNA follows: TGCGCCAGCAGCCCCGCCGGGTCAGTAGCCAAAAACATTCAGTACTTC.

The CDR3 reads CASTRQGNYGYTF. The CDR3 DNA reads as TGTGCCAGCACCCGACAGGGGAACTATGGCTACACCTTC. The gene calls are TRBV7-9 and TRBJ1-2; 8 positions agree with TRBD1. This CDR3 has 13 amino acids. V lost 7 bases, J lost 2 bases, and 3 bases stayed unmatched. Germline CDR1 and CDR2: SEHNR and FQNEAQ (reference sequence).

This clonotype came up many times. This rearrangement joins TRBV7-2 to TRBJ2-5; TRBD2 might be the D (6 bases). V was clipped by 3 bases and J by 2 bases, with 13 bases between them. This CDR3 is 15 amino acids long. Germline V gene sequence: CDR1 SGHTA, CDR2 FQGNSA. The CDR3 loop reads CASSLDGRGQETQYF. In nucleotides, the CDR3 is TGTGCCAGCAGCTTGGACGGGAGAGGGCAAGAGACCCAGTACTTC.

This CDR3 is CASSRPQFGRPYEQYF. The CDR3 nucleotides are TGTGCCAGCAGCCGACCGCAGTTCGGCAGGCCCTACGAGCAGTACTTC. The chain recombines TRBV12-3 or TRBV12-4 with TRBJ2-7; D remains unclear. Trimming removed 6 bases from V and 2 bases from J, with 20 bases in between. This CDR3 has 16 residues.

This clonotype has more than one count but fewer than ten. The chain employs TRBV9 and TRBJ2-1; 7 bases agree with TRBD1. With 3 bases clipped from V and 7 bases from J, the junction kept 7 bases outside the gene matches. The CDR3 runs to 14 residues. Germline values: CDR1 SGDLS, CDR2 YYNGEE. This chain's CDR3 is CASSAGQQGNEQFF. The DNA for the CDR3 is TGTGCCAGCAGCGCAGGCCAACAGGGGAATGAGCAGTTCTTC.

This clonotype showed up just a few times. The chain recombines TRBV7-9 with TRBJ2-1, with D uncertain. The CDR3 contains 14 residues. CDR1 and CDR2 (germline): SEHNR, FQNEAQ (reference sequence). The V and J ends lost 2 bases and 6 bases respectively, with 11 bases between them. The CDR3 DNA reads TGTGCCAGCAGCTTACGCAATTTCGGCAATGAGCAGTTCTTC. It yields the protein CASSLRNFGNEQFF.

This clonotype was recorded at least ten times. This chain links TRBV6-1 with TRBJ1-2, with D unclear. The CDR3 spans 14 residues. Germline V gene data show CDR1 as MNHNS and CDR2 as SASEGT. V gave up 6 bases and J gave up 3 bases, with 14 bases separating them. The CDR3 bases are TGTGCCAGCAGCCCTGCACCCGGGGACTATGGCTACACCTTC. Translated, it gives CASSPAPGDYGYTF.

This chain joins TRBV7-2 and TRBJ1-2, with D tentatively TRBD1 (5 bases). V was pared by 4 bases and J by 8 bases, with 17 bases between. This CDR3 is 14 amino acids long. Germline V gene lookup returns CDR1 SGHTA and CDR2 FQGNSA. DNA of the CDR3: TGTGCCAGCAGCTCTATAGGGTCGGGGCGAGGCTACACCTTC. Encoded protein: CASSSIGSGRGYTF.

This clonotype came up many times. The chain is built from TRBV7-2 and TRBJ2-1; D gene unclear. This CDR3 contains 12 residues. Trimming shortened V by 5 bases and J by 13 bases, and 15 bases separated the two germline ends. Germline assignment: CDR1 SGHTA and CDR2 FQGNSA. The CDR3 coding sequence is TGTGCCAGCAGCCCCGGTATCGGGTCTCAGTTCTTC. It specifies CASSPGIGSQFF.

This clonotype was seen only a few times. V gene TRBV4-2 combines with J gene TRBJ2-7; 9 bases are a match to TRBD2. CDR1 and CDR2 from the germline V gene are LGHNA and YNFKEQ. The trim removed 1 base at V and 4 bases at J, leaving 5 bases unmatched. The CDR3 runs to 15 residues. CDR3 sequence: CASSQAVAGDYEQYF. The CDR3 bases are TGTGCCAGCAGCCAAGCGGTAGCGGGAGATTACGAGCAGTACTTC.

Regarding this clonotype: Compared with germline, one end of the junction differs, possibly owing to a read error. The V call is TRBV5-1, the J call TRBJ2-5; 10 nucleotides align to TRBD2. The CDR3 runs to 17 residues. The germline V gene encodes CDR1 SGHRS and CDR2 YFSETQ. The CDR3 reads CASILDPAGGGQETQYF. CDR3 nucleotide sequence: TGCGCCAGCATCTTGGACCCAGCGGGGGGGGGACAAGAGACCCAGTACTTC.

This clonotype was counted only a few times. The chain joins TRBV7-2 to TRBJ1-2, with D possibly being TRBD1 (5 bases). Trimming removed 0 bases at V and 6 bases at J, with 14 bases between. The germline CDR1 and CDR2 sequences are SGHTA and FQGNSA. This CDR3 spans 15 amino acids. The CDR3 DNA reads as TGTGCCAGCAGCTTAGCGGCAGGGCCGGAAAATGGCTACACCTTC. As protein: CASSLAAGPENGYTF.

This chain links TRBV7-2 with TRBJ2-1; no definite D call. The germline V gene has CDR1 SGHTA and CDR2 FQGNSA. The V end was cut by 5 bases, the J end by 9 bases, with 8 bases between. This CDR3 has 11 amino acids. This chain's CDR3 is CASSPLTEQFF. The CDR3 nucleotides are TGTGCCAGCAGCCCCTTAACTGAGCAGTTCTTC.

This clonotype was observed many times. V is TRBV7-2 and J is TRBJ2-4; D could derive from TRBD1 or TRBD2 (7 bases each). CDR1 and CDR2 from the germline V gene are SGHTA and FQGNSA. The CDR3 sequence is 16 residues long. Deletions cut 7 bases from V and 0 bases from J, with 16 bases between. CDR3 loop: CASNPGGAAAKNIQYF. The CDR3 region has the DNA TGTGCCAGCAACCCAGGGGGGGCTGCAGCCAAAAACATTCAGTACTTC.

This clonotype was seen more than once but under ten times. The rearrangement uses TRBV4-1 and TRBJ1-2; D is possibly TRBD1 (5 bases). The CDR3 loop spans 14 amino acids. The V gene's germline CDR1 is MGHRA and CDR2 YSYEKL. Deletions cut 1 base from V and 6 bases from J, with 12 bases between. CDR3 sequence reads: CASSQVSGYNGYTF. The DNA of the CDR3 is TGCGCCAGCAGCCAAGTTTCAGGGTATAATGGCTACACCTTC.

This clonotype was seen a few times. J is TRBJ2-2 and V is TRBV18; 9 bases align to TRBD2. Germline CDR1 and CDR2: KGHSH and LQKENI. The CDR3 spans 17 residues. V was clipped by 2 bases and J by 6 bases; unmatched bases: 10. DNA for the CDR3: TGTGCCAGCTCACCAGTTAGCGGGGGCCTTGCGGCCGGGGAGCTGTTTTTT. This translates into CASSPVSGGLAAGELFF.

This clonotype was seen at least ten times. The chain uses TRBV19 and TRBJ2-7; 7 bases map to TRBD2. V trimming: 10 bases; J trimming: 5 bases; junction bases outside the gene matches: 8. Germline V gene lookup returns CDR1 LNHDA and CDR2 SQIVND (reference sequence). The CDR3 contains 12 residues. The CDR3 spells CATRTRGHEQYF. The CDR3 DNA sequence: TGTGCCACCCGGACTAGAGGGCACGAGCAGTACTTC.

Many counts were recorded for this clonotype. The CDR3 sequence: CASSFPQGRGGYTF. CDR3 bases: TGTGCCAGCAGCTTTCCCCAGGGAAGAGGAGGCTACACCTTC. This sequence joins TRBV7-9 and TRBJ1-2, with D possibly being TRBD1 (5 bases). Germline lookup yields CDR1 SEHNR and CDR2 FQNEAQ (reference sequence). The CDR3 sequence is 14 residues long. Trimming left V 3 bases short and J 8 bases short, with 16 bases between.

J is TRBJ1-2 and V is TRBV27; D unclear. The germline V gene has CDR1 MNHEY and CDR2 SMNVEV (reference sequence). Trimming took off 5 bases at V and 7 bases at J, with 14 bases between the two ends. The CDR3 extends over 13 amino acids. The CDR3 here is CASSPPGQSGYTF. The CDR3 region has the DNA TGTGCCAGCAGTCCCCCGGGCCAATCTGGCTACACCTTC.

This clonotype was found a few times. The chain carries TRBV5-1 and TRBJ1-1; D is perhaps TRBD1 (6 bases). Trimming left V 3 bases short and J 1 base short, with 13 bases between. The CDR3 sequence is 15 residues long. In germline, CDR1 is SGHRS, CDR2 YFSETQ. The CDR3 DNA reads TGCGCCAGCAGCTCCAGGGGAGGCGGGAACACTGAAGCTTTCTTT. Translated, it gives CASSSRGGGNTEAFF.

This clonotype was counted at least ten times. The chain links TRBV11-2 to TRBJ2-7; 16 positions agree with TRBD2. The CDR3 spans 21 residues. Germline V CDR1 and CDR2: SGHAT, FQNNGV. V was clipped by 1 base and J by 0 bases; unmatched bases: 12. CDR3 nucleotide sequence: TGTGCCAGCAGCTTAGCCAGTCCCGGGACTAGCGGGAGGGCGAGCTCCTACGAGCAGTACTTC. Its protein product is CASSLASPGTSGRASSYEQYF.

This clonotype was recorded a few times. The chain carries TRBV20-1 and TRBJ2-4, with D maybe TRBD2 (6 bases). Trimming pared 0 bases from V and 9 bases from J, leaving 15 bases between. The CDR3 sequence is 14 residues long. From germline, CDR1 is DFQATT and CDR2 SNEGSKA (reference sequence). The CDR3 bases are TGCAGTGCTAGAGAAAGGGTCGTCGGGAGCATTCAGTACTTC. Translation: CSARERVVGSIQYF.